This TCR beta chain was profiled in a study of response to subunit inactivated influenza vaccine. The study, taken as a whole, reports: T cells newly recruited by each seasonal influenza vaccination are few, the authors suggested.

The CDR3 covers 15 residues. With 4 bases clipped from V and 3 bases from J, the junction kept 5 bases outside the gene matches. Germline lookup yields CDR1 SGHVS and CDR2 FQNEAQ. In its sample, this clonotype was seen a few times. The antigen is undetermined. MiXCR, run by TCRdb on the RT-PCR reads, gives a single entry per CDR3 protein. Of fewer than 750,000 distinct CDR3 sequences listed, around 13% are singletons. This chain links TRBV7-8 with TRBJ2-1; 8 nucleotides match TRBD2. The source of this sequence is a man between 50 and 59 years old who received an inactivated influenza vaccine. Sequencing was performed on PBMCs from blood, taken approximately 13 days after vaccination. The CDR3 is CASSSSGSRYNEQFF. The CDR3 DNA sequence: TGTGCCAGCAGCTCAAGCGGGAGCCGCTACAATGAGCAGTTCTTC.